This entry lists 23 T cell receptor beta chains sequenced from one sample in a study of human T cells and chemical hapten exposure. Stated time point: patch test 3, about 24 weeks after DPC sensitization. Treatment of the sample: therapeutic diphenylcyclopropenone sensitization with weekly scalp DPC. TCRdb ran MiXCR on the RACE reads and lists one entry per CDR3 protein. The sample includes about 190,000 distinct CDR3 sequences, 24% seen only once; the top ten take about 2.3%. Here the sequenced sample was whole blood, taken in connection with sensitization to the hapten diphenylcyclopropenone (DPC). Source of these receptors: a woman between 40 and 50 years old with alopecia areata. Some clones in this sample may be carry-over from other donors' samples.

The rearrangement links TRBV27 to TRBJ2-1; D perhaps matches TRBD2 (5 bases). CDR1 and CDR2 (germline): MNHEY, SMNVEV (reference sequence). The CDR3 runs to 14 residues. V dropped 2 bases and J dropped 14 bases, with 19 bases sitting between them. The CDR3 bases are TGTGCCAGCAGTTTAGAGCGGACCCCCCTCGGGGAGTTCTTC. Encoded protein: CASSLERTPLGEFF.

This clonotype has a handful of counts. The rearrangement links TRBV28 to TRBJ1-5; D gene uncertain. The CDR3 is made up of 15 amino acids. Trimming cost V 3 bases and J 4 bases, with 13 bases left between them. Per germline, CDR1 MDHEN and CDR2 SYDVKM. CDR3 coding DNA: TGTGCCAGCAGTTTGGGTACAACAAATAATCAGCCCCAGCATTTT. The encoded protein is CASSLGTTNNQPQHF.

This clonotype occurred once. This rearrangement joins TRBV12-3 or TRBV12-4 to TRBJ2-1, with a tentative D call TRBD2 (6 bases). The CDR3 consists of 14 residues. Between the trimmed V and J ends, which lost 5 bases and 9 bases, there was a span of 17 bases. The CDR3 here is CASSPTGVSTEQFF. In nucleotides, the CDR3 is TGTGCCAGCAGTCCCACGGGAGTTAGTACTGAGCAGTTCTTC.

This clonotype came up a few times. The rearrangement links TRBV5-6 to TRBJ2-3; 7 bases are a match to TRBD1. Germline values: CDR1 SGHDT, CDR2 YYEEEE. The trim removed 2 bases at V and 4 bases at J, leaving 4 bases unmatched. CDR3 length: 14 residues. CDR3 region: CASSLRQGSDTQYF. DNA for the CDR3: TGTGCCAGCAGCTTAAGACAGGGATCAGATACGCAGTATTTT.

The chain recombines TRBV7-8 with TRBJ1-6; tentative D call: TRBD1 (5 bases). CDR1 is SGHVS, CDR2 FQNEAQ, per germline. Trimming removed 6 bases from V and 7 bases from J, with 10 bases in between. This CDR3 comprises 13 residues. The CDR3 DNA reads TGTGCCAGCAGACAGGCGATCAATTCACCCCTCCACTTT. Protein: CASRQAINSPLHF. The whole variable domain, remainder taken from reference TRBV7-8 and TRBJ1-6, is GAGVSQSPRYKVAKRGQDVALRCDPISGHVSLFWYQQALGQGPEFLTYFQNEAQLDKSGLPSDRFFAERPEGSVSTLKIQRTQQEDSAVYLCASRQAINSPLHFGNGTRLTVT.

This clonotype was observed a handful of times. The chain combines TRBV9 with TRBJ2-1; 9 bases fit TRBD2. The junction had 5 bases not matched to a gene; V was cut back by 0 bases and J by 4 bases. The CDR3 sequence is 16 residues long. The germline V gene has CDR1 SGDLS and CDR2 YYNGEE. Here the CDR3 reads CASSVASAGGYNEQFF. CDR3 DNA: TGTGCCAGCAGCGTAGCTTCGGCGGGAGGGTACAATGAGCAGTTCTTC.

The V gene is TRBV7-8, the J gene TRBJ2-7, with D perhaps TRBD1 (6 bases). This CDR3 is 14 amino acids long. V lost 0 bases to trimming and J lost 2 bases, with 8 bases between them. The germline gives CDR1 SGHVS, CDR2 FQNEAQ. CDR3: CASSLARTAYEQYF. Written as DNA, the CDR3 is TGTGCCAGCAGCTTAGCGCGGACAGCCTACGAGCAGTACTTC.

The chain is built from TRBV3-1 and TRBJ2-7; the D gene is possibly TRBD2 (5 bases). This CDR3 is built from 15 residues. Germline V gives CDR1 LGHDT, CDR2 YNNKEL (reference sequence). V shed 1 base and J shed 6 bases, with 16 bases lying between them. CDR3 DNA sequence: TGTGCCAGCAGCCAAGGAAGTTCGGGAAGGAGCGAGCAGTACTTC. Amino acid sequence: CASSQGSSGRSEQYF.

The J gene is TRBJ2-1, the V gene TRBV5-4; 7 bases align to TRBD1. V lost 1 base to trimming and J lost 12 bases; unmatched junction nucleotides: 10. CDR1 is SGHNT and CDR2 is YYREEE in the germline V gene (reference sequence). This CDR3 is built from 14 residues. The CDR3 loop reads CASSLLDRLGGQFF. The DNA for the CDR3 is TGTGCCAGCAGCTTGCTGGACAGGCTGGGTGGGCAGTTCTTC.

This clonotype turned up a few times. CDR3 amino acids: CSVGGRTDTQYF. The CDR3 coding sequence is TGCAGCGTTGGCGGCCGCACAGATACGCAGTATTTT. This chain uses TRBV29-1 with TRBJ2-3; D call uncertain. Trimming pared 4 bases from V and 1 base from J, leaving 6 bases between. CDR1 SQVTM and CDR2 ANQGSEA come from the germline V gene. There are 12 residues in the CDR3.

The chain combines TRBV11-2 with TRBJ1-2; TRBD1 is a possible D gene (5 bases). V shed 0 bases and J shed 7 bases, with 9 bases lying between them. The CDR3 contains 13 residues. The germline CDR1 and CDR2 sequences are SGHAT and FQNNGV. CDR3 sequence: CASSLEWGSGYTF. CDR3 bases: TGTGCCAGCAGCTTAGAATGGGGCTCTGGCTACACCTTC.

This clonotype was detected a few times. The chain uses TRBV29-1 and TRBJ1-2, with D hard to call. The CDR3 totals 14 residues. The germline V and J ends were trimmed by 2 bases and 7 bases, with 17 bases remaining between them. Germline V gives CDR1 SQVTM, CDR2 ANQGSEA. CDR3 loop: CSVELIPGGGGYTF. As DNA, the CDR3 is TGCAGCGTTGAATTGATTCCGGGAGGTGGTGGCTACACCTTC.

The V call is TRBV20-1, the J call TRBJ1-4; possibly TRBD1 for D (6 bases). The CDR3 has 15 amino acids. The germline V gene has CDR1 DFQATT and CDR2 SNEGSKA (reference sequence). V was clipped by 0 bases and J by 5 bases, with 13 bases between them. The chain's CDR3 is CSARDLRGRNEKLFF. The CDR3 bases are TGCAGTGCTAGAGATCTCAGGGGACGAAATGAAAAACTGTTTTTT.

V usage is TRBV27 and J usage is TRBJ2-6; 10 nucleotides line up with TRBD1. With 2 bases clipped from V and 0 bases from J, the junction kept 7 bases outside the gene matches. There are 19 residues in the CDR3. Germline V gives CDR1 MNHEY, CDR2 SMNVEV (reference sequence). CDR3 sequence: CASSLTRGQGYSGANVLTF. The CDR3 region has the DNA TGTGCCAGCAGTTTAACAAGGGGACAGGGGTACTCTGGGGCCAACGTCCTGACTTTC.

This clonotype has just a few counts. V gene TRBV10-3 combines with J gene TRBJ1-1, with D unclear. V gave up 4 bases and J gave up 1 base, with 10 bases separating them. The CDR3 loop spans 14 amino acids. The germline CDR1 and CDR2 sequences are ENHRY and SYGVKD. The CDR3 DNA follows: TGTGCCATCAGTGCCCGGGATACGAACACTGAAGCTTTCTTT. Protein: CAISARDTNTEAFF.

The chain combines TRBV20-1 with TRBJ2-1; 10 bases are shared with TRBD2. V lost 3 bases, J lost 4 bases, and 3 bases stayed unmatched. Germline values: CDR1 DFQATT, CDR2 SNEGSKA (reference sequence). This CDR3 comprises 14 residues. CDR3 DNA sequence: TGCAGTGCTAGGGCTAGCGGGAGTTACAATGAGCAGTTCTTC. Amino acid sequence: CSARASGSYNEQFF.

The gene calls are TRBV20-1 and TRBJ2-5; D gene unclear. Germline CDR1 reads DFQATT; CDR2 reads SNEGSKA (reference sequence). The CDR3 has 12 residues. Between the trimmed V and J ends, which lost 4 bases and 5 bases, there was a span of 11 bases. CDR3 sequence: CSAIMDPETQYF. Here the CDR3 DNA reads TGCAGTGCTATTATGGACCCGGAGACCCAGTACTTC.

The rearrangement joins TRBV6-2 or TRBV6-3 to TRBJ2-3; D is possibly TRBD2 (5 bases). Germline lookup yields CDR1 MNHEY and CDR2 SVGEGT. Trimming pared 10 bases from V and 5 bases from J, leaving 19 bases between. The CDR3 is 14 amino acids. The CDR3 DNA is TGTGCCACCCTCCGAGGGCTAGCTGGAGATACGCAGTATTTT. Protein product: CATLRGLAGDTQYF.

This clonotype was seen a handful of times. The chain recombines TRBV29-1 with TRBJ2-6, with 7 bases that match TRBD1. Germline trimming cut 5 bases from V and 11 bases from J; bases unmatched to any gene: 12. The CDR3 is 14 amino acids. CDR1 is SQVTM and CDR2 is ANQGSEA in the germline V gene. The CDR3 sequence is CSVSRDSAQDVLTF. In DNA form, the CDR3 reads TGCAGCGTTTCTAGGGACAGCGCTCAAGACGTCCTGACTTTC. Drawing the rest from reference TRBV29-1 and TRBJ2-6, the complete variable domain is SAVISQKPSRDICQRGTSLTIQCQVDSQVTMMFWYRQQPGQSLTLIATANQGSEATYESGFVIDKFPISRPNLTFSTLTVSNMSPEDSSIYLCSVSRDSAQDVLTFGAGSRLTVL.

The CDR3 sequence: CSVGGTPHAGELFF. The CDR3 DNA reads as TGCAGCGTTGGCGGGACTCCTCACGCCGGGGAGCTGTTTTTT. The rearrangement joins TRBV29-1 to TRBJ2-2; possibly TRBD2 for D (6 bases). The CDR3 has 14 residues. CDR1 is SQVTM, CDR2 ANQGSEA, per germline. The V gene lost 4 bases and the J gene lost 6 bases, with 15 bases spanning the gap.

This chain uses TRBV10-3 with TRBJ2-7; 7 positions match TRBD1. V was pared by 5 bases and J by 1 base, with 8 bases of the junction left unmatched. CDR3 size: 15 residues. Germline values: CDR1 ENHRY, CDR2 SYGVKD. This CDR3 is CAISPTPGQSYEQYF. The CDR3 bases are TGTGCCATCAGTCCTACTCCGGGACAGTCCTACGAGCAGTACTTC.

This clonotype was detected only a few times. The gene calls are TRBV2 and TRBJ2-3; D call uncertain. Trimming removed 7 bases from V and 3 bases from J, with 5 bases in between. The CDR3 sequence is 11 residues long. The germline V gene has CDR1 SNHLY and CDR2 FYNNEI. CDR3 sequence: CASIRTDTQYF. The CDR3 DNA reads TGTGCCAGCATCAGAACAGATACGCAGTATTTT.

This chain uses TRBV20-1 with TRBJ2-3; no definite D call. The germline V and J ends were trimmed by 7 bases and 6 bases, with 17 bases remaining between them. The CDR3 totals 13 residues. The germline CDR1 and CDR2 sequences are DFQATT and SNEGSKA (reference sequence). CDR3 loop: CSVGIRAPDTQYF. CDR3 nucleotide sequence: TGCAGTGTGGGGATTCGGGCGCCGGATACGCAGTATTTT.